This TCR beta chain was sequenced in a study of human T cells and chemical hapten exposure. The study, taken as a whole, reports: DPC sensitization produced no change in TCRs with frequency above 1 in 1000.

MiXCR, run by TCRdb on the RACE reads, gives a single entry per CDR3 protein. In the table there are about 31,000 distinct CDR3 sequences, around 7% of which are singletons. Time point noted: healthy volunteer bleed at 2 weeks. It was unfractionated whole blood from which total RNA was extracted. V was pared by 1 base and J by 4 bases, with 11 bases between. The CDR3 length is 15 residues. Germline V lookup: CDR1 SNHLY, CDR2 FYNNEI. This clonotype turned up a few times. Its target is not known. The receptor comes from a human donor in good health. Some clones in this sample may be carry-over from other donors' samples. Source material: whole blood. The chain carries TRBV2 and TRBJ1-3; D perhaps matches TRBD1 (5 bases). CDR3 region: CASSEEGSSGNTIYF. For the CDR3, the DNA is TGTGCCAGCAGTGAAGAGGGGAGCTCCGGAAACACCATATATTTT.